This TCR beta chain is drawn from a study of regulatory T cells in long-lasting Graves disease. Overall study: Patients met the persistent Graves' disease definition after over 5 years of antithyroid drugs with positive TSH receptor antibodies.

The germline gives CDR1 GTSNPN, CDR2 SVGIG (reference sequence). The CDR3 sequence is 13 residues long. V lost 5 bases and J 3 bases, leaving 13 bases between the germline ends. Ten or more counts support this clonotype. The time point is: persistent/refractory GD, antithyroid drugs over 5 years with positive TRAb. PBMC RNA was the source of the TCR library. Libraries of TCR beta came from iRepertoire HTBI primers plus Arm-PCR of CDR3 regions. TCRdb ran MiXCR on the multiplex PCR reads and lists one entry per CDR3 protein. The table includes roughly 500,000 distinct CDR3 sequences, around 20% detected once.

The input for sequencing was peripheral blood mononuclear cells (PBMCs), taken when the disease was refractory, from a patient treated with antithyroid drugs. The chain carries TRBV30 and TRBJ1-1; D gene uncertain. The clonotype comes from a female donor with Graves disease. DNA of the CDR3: TGTGCCTGGGTCATCGGTCTGGACACTGAAGCTTTCTTT. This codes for CAWVIGLDTEAFF.